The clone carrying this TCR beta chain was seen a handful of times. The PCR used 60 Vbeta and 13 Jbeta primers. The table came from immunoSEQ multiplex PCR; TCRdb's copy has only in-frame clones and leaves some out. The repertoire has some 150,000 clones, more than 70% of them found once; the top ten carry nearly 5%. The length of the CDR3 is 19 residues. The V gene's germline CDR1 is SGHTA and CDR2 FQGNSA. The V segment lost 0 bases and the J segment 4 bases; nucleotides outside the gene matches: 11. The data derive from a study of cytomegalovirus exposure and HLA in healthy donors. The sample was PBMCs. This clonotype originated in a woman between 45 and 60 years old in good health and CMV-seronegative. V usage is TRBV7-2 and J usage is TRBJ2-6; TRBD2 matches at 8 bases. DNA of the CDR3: TGTGCCAGCAGCTTAGCTGCTCTCAAGCGGGGGACCGGGGCCAACGTCCTGACTTTC. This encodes CASSLAALKRGTGANVLTF.